The 23 T cell receptor beta chains listed next were all sequenced from one sample in a study of CD4+ T cells in melanoma. The assay was immunoSEQ multiplex PCR, and TCRdb's table has in-frame clones only and misses some. The data contain thousands of clones, 45% to 55% of them singletons. The sample consisted of cells from a culture (not recorded whether cultured in vitro). Source of these receptors: a human donor with melanoma.

V gene TRBV7-2 combines with J gene TRBJ2-2, with 9 bases fitting TRBD1. CDR3 size: 17 residues. J gave up 4 bases and V 2 bases, and 8 bases lay outside the gene matches. Germline assignment: CDR1 SGHTA and CDR2 FQGNSA. The CDR3 region is CASSLNRDRALTGELFF. CDR3 sequence (DNA): TGTGCCAGCAGCTTAAACCGGGACAGGGCTCTCACCGGGGAGCTGTTTTTT.

V usage is TRBV11-1 and J usage is TRBJ1-6; 11 nucleotides line up with TRBD1. CDR1 is SGHAT, CDR2 FQDESV, per germline (reference sequence). The trim removed 2 bases at V and 9 bases at J, leaving 6 bases unmatched. This CDR3 is built from 16 residues. The CDR3 loop reads CASSLSRTGGSSPLHF. The CDR3 DNA is TGTGCCAGCAGCTTAAGCCGGACAGGGGGCAGTTCACCCCTCCACTTT. Variable domain in full (rest from reference TRBV11-1 and TRBJ1-6): EAEVAQSPRYKITEKSQAVAFWCDPISGHATLYWYRQILGQGPELLVQFQDESVVDDSQLPKDRFSAERLKGVDSTLKIQPAELGDSAMYLCASSLSRTGGSSPLHFGNGTRLTVT.

The J gene is TRBJ1-2, the V gene TRBV5-4; weak D call: TRBD1 (5 bases). Germline CDR1 SGHNT, CDR2 YYREEE (reference sequence). This CDR3 is 15 amino acids long. Between the trimmed V and J ends, which lost 0 bases and 5 bases, there was a span of 14 bases. CDR3 nucleotides: TGTGCCAGCAGCTTGGTTCAGGGCGGCCCTTATGGCTACACCTTC. Its translation: CASSLVQGGPYGYTF.

This clone is medium-sized by share. The chain combines TRBV4-2 with TRBJ2-3; D unclear. This CDR3 spans 16 amino acids. Germline assignment: CDR1 LGHNA and CDR2 YNFKEQ. Trimming stripped 2 bases from V and 0 bases from J, with 12 bases between. DNA for the CDR3: TGTGCCAGCAGCCAACTCACGGGTACTAGCACAGATACGCAGTATTTT. Its protein product is CASSQLTGTSTDTQYF.

The chain is built from TRBV30 and TRBJ1-5; D unclear. CDR1 GTSNPN and CDR2 SVGIG come from the germline V gene (reference sequence). Trimming removed 1 base at V and 0 bases at J, with 4 bases between. The CDR3 runs 13 residues. CDR3: CAWSGGSNQPQHF. In nucleotides, the CDR3 is TGTGCCTGGAGTGGAGGTAGCAATCAGCCCCAGCATTTT.

The chain couples TRBV2 to TRBJ2-3, with 8 bases matching TRBD2. J gave up 1 base and V 6 bases, and 9 bases lay outside the gene matches. The CDR3 length is 16 residues. Germline CDR1 reads SNHLY; CDR2 reads FYNNEI. The CDR3 coding sequence is TGTGCCAGCAGCCGCTGGGGGCGGGGGGGCACAGATACGCAGTATTTT. Translating gives CASSRWGRGGTDTQYF.

This clone was detected only a few times. The gene calls are TRBV2 and TRBJ2-4, with D perhaps matching TRBD1 or TRBD2 (5 bases each). V was pared by 8 bases and J by 0 bases, with 14 bases between. The germline V gene has CDR1 SNHLY and CDR2 FYNNEI. The CDR3 totals 15 residues. Written as DNA, the CDR3 is TGTGCCAGCGGGACGCTGGGATTAGCCAAAAACATTCAGTACTTC. Its translation: CASGTLGLAKNIQYF.

The sample holds one count of this clone. CDR3 sequence: CASSEGTGKGYTF. The DNA of the CDR3 is TGCGCCAGCAGCGAGGGGACAGGGAAGGGCTACACCTTC. The chain recombines TRBV5-1 with TRBJ1-2, with 9 positions matching TRBD1. The CDR3 spans 13 residues. V trimming: 4 bases; J trimming: 8 bases; junction bases outside the gene matches: 6. The V gene's germline CDR1 is SGHRS and CDR2 YFSETQ.

Only a few counts were recorded for this clone. The gene calls are TRBV7-3 and TRBJ2-2, with 9 bases identical to TRBD2. Germline V CDR1 and CDR2: SGHTA, FQGTGA. This CDR3 comprises 15 residues. V shed 6 bases, J shed 4 bases, and the junction held 6 bases outside the gene matches. The CDR3 DNA reads as TGTGCCAGCAGGGCCGCGGGGGGGGCCACCGGGGAGCTGTTTTTT. It codes for CASRAAGGATGELFF.

The V call is TRBV15, the J call TRBJ1-4; D not resolved. The germline V and J ends were trimmed by 0 bases and 0 bases, with 8 bases remaining between them. CDR1 is LNHNV, CDR2 YYDKDF, per germline (reference sequence). There are 16 residues in the CDR3. The CDR3 nucleotides are TGTGCCACCAGCAGAGATCAAGCTGCAACTAATGAAAAACTGTTTTTT. Amino acid sequence: CATSRDQAATNEKLFF.

The rearrangement links TRBV5-1 to TRBJ1-2; D not resolved. V was cut by 0 bases and J by 6 bases, with 12 bases left in between. Germline CDR1 is SGHRS and CDR2 is YFSETQ. The CDR3 runs 14 residues. The CDR3 coding sequence is TGCGCCAGCAGCTTGGAGGTCCCAAAACATGGCTACACCTTC. Translating gives CASSLEVPKHGYTF.

The chain links TRBV5-1 to TRBJ2-5, with 10 bases aligning to TRBD2. After removal of 0 bases from V and 4 bases from J, the junction contained 6 bases not matched to a gene. CDR1 is SGHRS and CDR2 is YFSETQ in the germline V gene. The length of the CDR3 is 16 residues. The CDR3 DNA sequence: TGCGCCAGCAGCTTGGGGGCTAGCGGGGGCCGAGAGACCCAGTACTTC. Its translation: CASSLGASGGRETQYF.

This chain joins TRBV5-8 and TRBJ1-5; no firm D call. The CDR3 has 14 residues. Trimming shortened V by 4 bases and J by 2 bases, and 10 bases separated the two germline ends. The V gene's germline CDR1 is SGHTS and CDR2 YDEGEE. The CDR3 coding sequence is TGTGCCAGCAGCCGTGTAGCAGGCAATCAGCCCCAGCATTTT. Protein: CASSRVAGNQPQHF.

The rearrangement uses TRBV20-1 and TRBJ2-1; possible D gene TRBD1, 6 bases. The V end lost 6 bases, the J end lost 8 bases, and 11 bases lay between the germline ends. CDR3 size: 11 residues. Germline V gene sequence: CDR1 DFQATT, CDR2 SNEGSKA (reference sequence). The CDR3: CSAPHRDEQFF. The CDR3 region has the DNA TGCAGTGCACCTCACAGGGATGAGCAGTTCTTC.

The rearrangement links TRBV2 to TRBJ1-1; no firm D call. V lost 8 bases and J lost 10, with 20 bases in between. CDR3 length equals 13 residues. Germline V lookup: CDR1 SNHLY, CDR2 FYNNEI. The CDR3 protein is CASVPTVEVVAFF. In DNA, the CDR3 is TGTGCCAGCGTCCCCACCGTGGAAGTGGTAGCTTTCTTT.

The chain joins TRBV19 to TRBJ1-5; D unclear. Trimming took off 8 bases at V and 2 bases at J, with 19 bases between the two ends. Per germline, CDR1 LNHDA and CDR2 SQIVND (reference sequence). There are 16 residues in the CDR3. In DNA form, the CDR3 reads TGTGCCAGTTCACCTTCGGGGATGGGTGGCAATCAGCCCCAGCATTTT. Protein product: CASSPSGMGGNQPQHF.

A few counts support this clone. V is TRBV7-6 and J is TRBJ2-7; D is unresolved. CDR3 size: 13 residues. CDR1 is SGHVS and CDR2 is FNYEAQ in the germline V gene. Trimming pared 5 bases from V and 6 bases from J, leaving 14 bases between. The CDR3 nucleotides read TGTGCCAGCAGCCCCGAGGCTTCGGGCGAGCAGTACTTC. It translates to CASSPEASGEQYF.

The gene calls are TRBV30 and TRBJ1-5, with 10 bases matching TRBD1. This CDR3 contains 16 residues. The V segment lost 2 bases and the J segment 1 base; nucleotides outside the gene matches: 5. Germline V lookup: CDR1 GTSNPN, CDR2 SVGIG (reference sequence). CDR3 sequence (DNA): TGTGCCTGGAGTCGACAGGGGGCTTGGAGCAATCAGCCCCAGCATTTT. It is translated as CAWSRQGAWSNQPQHF.

Concerning this clone: In the same sample, other DNA sequences code for this CDR3. This chain uses TRBV6-5 with TRBJ2-1; 11 bases are a match to TRBD2. The V gene end was trimmed by 5 bases and the J gene end by 6 bases; junction bases not matched to a gene: 3. The germline CDR1 and CDR2 sequences are MNHEY and SVGAGI. This CDR3 spans 14 amino acids. The DNA of the CDR3 is TGTGCCAGCAGTAGACTAGCGGGGCCCAATGAGCAGTTCTTC. Residues: CASSRLAGPNEQFF.

V gene TRBV7-2 combines with J gene TRBJ1-1; unclear D gene. The germline gives CDR1 SGHTA, CDR2 FQGNSA. Trimming took off 1 base at V and 1 base at J, with 7 bases between the two ends. The CDR3 contains 14 residues. This CDR3 is CASSLGIGNTEAFF. The CDR3 DNA sequence: TGTGCCAGCAGCTTAGGGATCGGGAACACTGAAGCTTTCTTT.

This clone has only a few counts. The rearrangement uses TRBV4-1 and TRBJ1-5; D not resolved. This CDR3 has 12 residues. The V and J ends lost 1 base and 7 bases respectively, with 5 bases between them. Per germline, CDR1 MGHRA and CDR2 YSYEKL. CDR3 sequence reads: CASSQVGQPQHF. In DNA form, the CDR3 reads TGCGCCAGCAGCCAAGTAGGGCAGCCCCAGCATTTT.

The chain joins TRBV11-2 to TRBJ2-5; no clear D gene. V was trimmed by 6 bases and J by 3 bases, leaving 17 bases between them. Germline assignment: CDR1 SGHAT and CDR2 FQNNGV. This CDR3 comprises 15 residues. The CDR3 DNA sequence: TGTGCCAGCAGGTCCATTCGTGGGGAAAAAGAGACCCAGTACTTC. Amino acids: CASRSIRGEKETQYF.

The chain has TRBV9 and TRBJ1-6; D is uncertain. The V gene's germline CDR1 is SGDLS and CDR2 YYNGEE. The CDR3 runs 13 residues. The V end lost 1 base, the J end lost 5 bases, and 4 bases lay between the germline ends. CDR3 in amino acids: CASSVTDNSPLHF. Written as DNA, the CDR3 is TGTGCCAGCAGCGTAACAGATAATTCACCCCTCCACTTT.